Presented here are 23 T cell receptor beta chains from one specimen sequenced in a study of OX40 agonist ivuxolimab in advanced cancers. The library came from the immunoSEQ multiplex PCR assay. As stored in TCRdb, this immuneACCESS dataset retains in-frame rearrangements with V and J assigned. A fraction of the clones does not appear; measured against another copy, unresolved V genes explain less than half of the discrepancy, and the remainder lacks a known reason. The sample table records about 31,000 clones; 80% to 90% of these occur just once. The leading ten clones occupy approximately 31% of the sample. The specimen was CD4+ or CD8+ T cells sorted from blood, collected in a trial of the OX40 agonist ivuxolimab. The receptor source for this set is an adult with an advanced solid tumor such as melanoma, head and neck, liver or kidney cancer.

This clone was observed a single time. The chain joins TRBV19 to TRBJ2-3; 7 bases are shared with TRBD2. CDR3 length: 14 amino acids. V gave up 5 bases and J gave up 4 bases; unmatched junction bases: 6. Germline assignment: CDR1 LNHDA and CDR2 SQIVND (reference sequence). CDR3 loop: CASSGVAGADTQYF. CDR3 in DNA: TGTGCCAGTAGTGGGGTAGCGGGTGCAGATACGCAGTATTTT.

V usage is TRBV27 and J usage is TRBJ2-1; D call uncertain. V dropped 3 bases and J dropped 5 bases, with 8 bases sitting between them. The CDR3 loop spans 13 amino acids. Germline V lookup: CDR1 MNHEY, CDR2 SMNVEV (reference sequence). As DNA, the CDR3 is TGTGCCAGCAGTTTTGGCAGAGACAATGAGCAGTTCTTC. It translates to CASSFGRDNEQFF.

This clone was picked up one time. The genes are TRBV2 and TRBJ1-2; D call uncertain. Trimming took off 8 bases at V and 10 bases at J, with 11 bases between the two ends. Germline loops: CDR1 SNHLY, CDR2 FYNNEI. The CDR3 is 10 amino acids. CDR3 sequence: CASGGADYTF. The CDR3, as DNA: TGTGCCAGCGGTGGTGCTGACTACACCTTC.

The chain combines TRBV19 with TRBJ1-1; 9 bases agree with TRBD1. V dropped 7 bases and J dropped 5; count of bases not matched to a gene: 8. The CDR3 sequence is 14 residues long. Germline assignment: CDR1 LNHDA and CDR2 SQIVND (reference sequence). This CDR3 is CASKTGGDGTEAFF. The CDR3 DNA sequence: TGTGCCAGTAAAACAGGGGGCGATGGGACTGAAGCTTTCTTT.

V is TRBV19 and J is TRBJ1-5; no clear D gene. Trimming removed 8 bases at V and 3 bases at J, with 17 bases between. The CDR3 extends over 15 amino acids. CDR1 LNHDA and CDR2 SQIVND come from the germline V gene (reference sequence). The CDR3 sequence: CASLLESSFNQPQHF. The CDR3 region has the DNA TGTGCCAGTTTATTGGAGAGCAGCTTCAATCAGCCCCAGCATTTT.

The rearrangement links TRBV7-2 to TRBJ1-1; D is uncertain. V lost 0 bases and J lost 11, with 13 bases in between. This CDR3 is built from 13 residues. Germline CDR1 and CDR2: SGHTA and FQGNSA. CDR3 loop: CASSLASRRMAFF. The CDR3 nucleotides read TGTGCCAGCAGCTTAGCCTCGAGAAGGATGGCTTTCTTT.

This CDR3 is CASSPGTVSTDTQYF. The CDR3 bases are TGTGCCAGCAGCCCAGGGACGGTTAGCACAGATACGCAGTATTTT. The chain links TRBV7-3 to TRBJ2-3; D possibly uses TRBD1 or TRBD2 (5 bases each). The CDR3 has 15 amino acids. Germline V gives CDR1 SGHTA, CDR2 FQGTGA. Trimming pared 5 bases from V and 0 bases from J, leaving 12 bases between.

On this clone: A junction end diverges from the germline sequence, so it may reflect a read error. The rearrangement uses TRBV13 and TRBJ2-2, with TRBD1 matching 7 bases. CDR1 and CDR2 from the germline V gene are PRHDT and FYEKMQ (reference sequence). The CDR3 consists of 15 residues. CDR3 nucleotides: TGTGCCAGCAGCATAGGACAGGAGATCACCGGGGAGCTGTTTTTT. Translating gives CASSIGQEITGELFF.

This clone was detected a few times. The chain links TRBV28 to TRBJ2-2, with D possibly being TRBD1 or TRBD2 (5 bases each). The CDR3 runs 14 residues. The V gene lost 2 bases and the J gene lost 8 bases, with 12 bases spanning the gap. Germline values: CDR1 MDHEN, CDR2 SYDVKM. The CDR3 region is CASSLTGAGGELFF. CDR3 nucleotide sequence: TGTGCCAGCAGTTTAACCGGGGCCGGAGGGGAGCTGTTTTTT.

The chain recombines TRBV30 with TRBJ2-3; D remains ambiguous. V was clipped by 5 bases and J by 5 bases, with 8 bases between them. This CDR3 region has 11 residues. CDR1 GTSNPN and CDR2 SVGIG come from the germline V gene (reference sequence). This CDR3 is CAWGEEDTQYF. CDR3 sequence (DNA): TGTGCCTGGGGGGAAGAAGATACGCAGTATTTT.

The V and J genes are TRBV13 and TRBJ2-7, with D perhaps assigned TRBD1 or TRBD2 (5 bases each). Germline CDR1 PRHDT, CDR2 FYEKMQ (reference sequence). V lost 6 bases and J lost 5, with 20 bases in between. The CDR3 is 15 amino acids. The CDR3 DNA is TGTGCCAGCAGAATAATGGGGGACCGTTACGACGAGCAGTACTTC. It yields the protein CASRIMGDRYDEQYF.

The V call is TRBV7-9, the J call TRBJ2-7; 7 bases match TRBD2. The CDR3 is 14 residues long. CDR1 and CDR2 (germline): SEHNR, FQNEAQ (reference sequence). V shed 2 bases and J 3 bases; nucleotides not matched to a gene: 4. Written as DNA, the CDR3 is TGTGCCAGCAGCTTAAACGAGCGGGACTACGAGCAGTACTTC. It translates to CASSLNERDYEQYF.

The chain recombines TRBV7-9 with TRBJ2-2, with a weak D call TRBD2 (5 bases). The CDR3 is 13 residues long. Germline loops: CDR1 SEHNR, CDR2 FQNEAQ (reference sequence). CDR3 nucleotides: TGTGGCGCAGGACGGGAGAACACCGGGGAGCTGTTTTTT. Amino acid sequence: CGAGRENTGELFF.

The chain carries TRBV5-1 and TRBJ2-1; 7 nucleotides line up with TRBD1. Per the germline V gene, CDR1 is SGHRS and CDR2 is YFSETQ. This CDR3 comprises 16 residues. J was trimmed by 2 bases and V by 2 bases; bases with no gene match: 7. CDR3 coding DNA: TGCGCCAGCAGCTTCGCCGGACAGGAAGCCTACAATGAGCAGTTCTTC. It translates to CASSFAGQEAYNEQFF.

The CDR3 DNA reads TGTGCCAGCAGCGTAGAAGAGGGCGGGAGTCGCCACAATGAGCAGTTCTTC. It is translated as CASSVEEGGSRHNEQFF. This chain links TRBV9 with TRBJ2-1; 7 bases map to TRBD2. This CDR3 comprises 17 residues. The germline V gene has CDR1 SGDLS and CDR2 YYNGEE. After removal of 0 bases from V and 5 bases from J, the junction contained 11 bases not matched to a gene.

The J gene is TRBJ1-1, the V gene TRBV14; the D gene is possibly TRBD1 (6 bases). The CDR3 runs 13 residues. V lost 4 bases to trimming and J lost 4 bases, with 10 bases between them. Germline CDR1 is SGHDN and CDR2 is FVKESK. The CDR3 reads CASSLTGGTEAFF. CDR3 DNA: TGTGCCAGCAGCCTGACAGGCGGCACTGAAGCTTTCTTT.

This clone occurred once. The chain couples TRBV5-1 to TRBJ1-2; D call uncertain. Trimming pared 3 bases from V and 4 bases from J, leaving 13 bases between. Germline CDR1 reads SGHRS; CDR2 reads YFSETQ. The length of the CDR3 is 14 residues. The CDR3: CASSSEEASYGYTF. CDR3 in DNA: TGCGCCAGCAGCTCGGAGGAGGCGTCCTATGGCTACACCTTC.

This clone was seen only once. The rearrangement joins TRBV11-2 to TRBJ1-2; possible D gene TRBD1, 6 bases. The germline V gene has CDR1 SGHAT and CDR2 FQNNGV. CDR3 size: 16 residues. The V end lost 7 bases, the J end lost 0 bases, and 18 bases lay between the germline ends. The CDR3 loop is CASTKVMGQPNYGYTF. For the CDR3, the DNA is TGTGCCAGCACCAAGGTCATGGGACAACCTAACTATGGCTACACCTTC.

This chain uses TRBV27 with TRBJ1-2; a weak D match, TRBD1 (5 bases). The CDR3 has 13 residues. CDR1 MNHEY and CDR2 SMNVEV come from the germline V gene (reference sequence). Trimming took 8 bases from V and 8 from J, leaving 18 bases between them. Written as DNA, the CDR3 is TGTGCCAGCTCCCGGCCGGGGGGGGGAGGCTACACCTTC. Protein: CASSRPGGGGYTF.

The chain combines TRBV19 with TRBJ2-7, with 7 bases that match TRBD2. Germline assignment: CDR1 LNHDA and CDR2 SQIVND (reference sequence). The V segment lost 5 bases and the J segment 5 bases; nucleotides outside the gene matches: 6. This CDR3 contains 13 residues. CDR3 region: CASSFQGGDEQYF. The CDR3 DNA is TGTGCCAGTAGTTTCCAGGGAGGGGACGAGCAGTACTTC.

Regarding this clone: The junction and the germline gene differ at one end; a read error may be behind it. This CDR3 reads CASSQDSGTSGNVIF. In nucleotides, the CDR3 is TGCGCCAGCAGCCAAGACTCCGGGACTAGCGGGAATGTGATCTTC. The chain has TRBV4-3 and TRBJ2-1; TRBD2 agrees at 13 bases. Germline V CDR1 and CDR2: LGHNA, YSLEER. There are 15 residues in the CDR3.

The genes are TRBV9 and TRBJ2-7; 10 nucleotides line up with TRBD2. Trimming cost V 0 bases and J 4 bases; bases outside gene matches: 7. The CDR3 is 16 amino acids. The germline V gene encodes CDR1 SGDLS and CDR2 YYNGEE. The DNA for the CDR3 is TGTGCCAGCAGCGTAGAAGGGCTAGCGGGAGTGTACGAGCAGTACTTC. Encoded protein: CASSVEGLAGVYEQYF. The full variable domain, completed using reference TRBV9 and TRBJ2-7, is DSGVTQTPKHLITATGQRVTLRCSPRSGDLSVYWYQQSLDQGLQFLIQYYNGEERAKGNILERFSAQQFPDLHSELNLSSLELGDSALYFCASSVEGLAGVYEQYFGPGTRLTVT.

The chain couples TRBV29-1 to TRBJ2-1; 8 bases are a match to TRBD2. CDR1 and CDR2 (germline): SQVTM, ANQGSEA. This CDR3 has 13 residues. After removal of 5 bases from V and 0 bases from J, the junction contained 0 bases not matched to a gene. The CDR3 here is CSVSGSSYNEQFF. For the CDR3, the DNA is TGCAGCGTTAGCGGGAGCTCCTACAATGAGCAGTTCTTC.